Detailed here is one T cell receptor (beta chain). Using immunoSEQ multiplex PCR, the repertoire was profiled, and TCRdb retains in-frame clones only, with some absent. This table holds fewer than 500,000 clones, over 85% found once. This entry is derived from a study of blood T cell repertoires in COVID-19. This CDR3 is built from 16 residues. Trimming took 4 bases from V and 4 from J; bases not matched to a gene: 9. Germline CDR1 KGHDR, CDR2 SFDVKD. The chain uses TRBV24-1 and TRBJ2-1; TRBD2 matches 7 bases. The sequence derives from a young man with COVID-19, enrolled during active disease. Sequenced sample: peripheral blood. The CDR3 spells CATSETGTTVYNEQFF. The DNA of the CDR3 is TGTGCCACCAGTGAGACCGGGACTACCGTGTACAATGAGCAGTTCTTC.